This entry describes one T cell receptor beta chain. What antigen it recognizes has not been identified. A read error may account for a junction end that differs from germline. This sample is drawn from a study of blood T cell repertoires in COVID-19 (dated by TCRdb to the early 2020s). About the full investigation: Samples from collaborators originated in the United States, Italy and Spain and spanned both the acute and convalescent phases of COVID-19. The prospective study material was composed of cDNA or gDNA derived from T cells, B-cell-depleted T cells, or PBMCs. The dataset comprised deeply sampled blood TCRbeta repertoires from subjects exposed to, actively infected with, or recovered from COVID-19. The repertoires were made available in a free public database intended to serve as a resource for research on the immune response to SARS-CoV-2. The samples were drawn from the first 160 participants of the ongoing ImmuneRACE study and from 1,254 subjects provided by 6 global collaborators. Sample metadata almost always included a de-identified subject ID, COVID-19 status, age in years and sex. Where HLA class I and class II types were available, the types were taken from metadata supplied by the sample provider, not from assay-based typing. Here is what the overall study found, with its caveats: The amount of clinical and demographic metadata varied by source and participant and was provided uncurated.

Collaborating institutions collected whole blood in K2EDTA tubes following their own protocols. For TCRbeta analysis, collaborators shipped samples as frozen whole blood, isolated PBMCs, or DNA extracted from either of those sample types. TCRbeta CDR3 regions were amplified from genomic DNA using the immunoSEQ Assay, a bias-controlled multiplex PCR. The authors' analysis ran thus. The number of nucleated cells in each sample was estimated by amplification of reference gene primers within the assay. To quantify the absolute abundance of each unique TCRbeta CDR3 rearrangement, sequence reads were collapsed and filtered. For each sample, productive Simpson clonality was calculated by taking the square root of Simpson's diversity index across productive rearrangements. Drawn from immuneACCESS, this table holds only the in-frame rearrangements with V and J called that TCRdb kept. Clones are partly lost; checked studies trace under half to an unresolved V gene and leave the rest unexplained. V and J calls and clone size are copied from that table; D and trimming were computed from the DNA. The sample contains about 150,000 clones, around 85% of them found a single time. The top ten hold 3% to 4% of the sample.

This receptor was taken from a man aged 65 to 85 with acute or convalescent COVID-19. Sequencing was done on a sample of peripheral blood.

The CDR3 is CASSWGVIGNTIYF. The DNA is as follows: TGTGCTAGCAGCTGGGGGGTAATCGGAAACACCATATATTTT. This sequence uses TRBV7-7 and TRBJ1-3; a tentative D match to TRBD1 spans 5 bases. The CDR3 covers 14 residues, taking in both the cysteine and the phenylalanine. The CDR3 DNA has 42 bases and is translated from base 1. CDR1 and CDR2 are read off the germline V gene (reference sequence) as SSHAT and FNYEAQ.